This T cell receptor beta chain was documented in a study of identical twins. Notes on the study in general: Reduced insertions were recorded for abundant cord blood beta clonotypes, with no such pattern in memory repertoires. Modelling underestimated the level of out-of-frame TCR alpha sharing observed in monozygotic twins.

CDR1 KGHDR and CDR2 SFDVKD come from the germline V gene. CDR3 length: 14 amino acids. V was clipped by 2 bases and J by 6 bases; unmatched bases: 5. The table lists this clonotype with a few counts. What it binds is unknown. cDNA molecules carried unique molecular identifiers, and template switching added a universal primer site. MiXCR, run by TCRdb on the 5' RACE reads, gives a single entry per CDR3 protein. The repertoire consists of approximately 680,000 distinct CDR3 sequences, with about 7.6% occurring once and the leading ten covering 1.5% to 2%. Separately, the same data were catalogued under a study of yellow fever vaccine responses in identical twins.

The sequencing input was PBMCs. The receptor was derived from a woman aged 18-29 years in good health. The chain links TRBV24-1 to TRBJ1-2; 7 bases match TRBD1. The CDR3 reads CATSDSDREDGYTF. The CDR3 DNA reads as TGTGCCACCAGTGATTCTGACAGGGAGGATGGCTACACCTTC.